The 18 T cell receptor beta chains presented below share a single source sample, sequenced in a study of CD8 T cells in ankylosing spondylitis. TCRdb processed the 5' RACE reads anew with MiXCR; each CDR3 protein has one entry. The sample comprises 150,000 to 200,000 distinct CDR3 sequences, more than 9% of which are singletons, and about 28% rests with the top ten. Source material: blood, either unsorted or a sorted T cell fraction (not recorded which). All receptors derive from a male donor with ankylosing spondylitis or in good health (not recorded which).

This clonotype was picked up a small number of times. The gene calls are TRBV29-1 and TRBJ2-7; D ambiguous. The germline CDR1 and CDR2 sequences are SQVTM and ANQGSEA. V dropped 4 bases and J dropped 6 bases, with 13 bases sitting between them. CDR3 length equals 12 residues. The CDR3 coding sequence is TGCAGCGTTGTGTCGGTAGCCCGCGAGCAGTACTTC. Translating it yields CSVVSVAREQYF.

The chain carries TRBV10-2 and TRBJ2-4; 7 nucleotides line up with TRBD1. The V gene's germline CDR1 is WSHSY and CDR2 SAAADI. V lost 4 bases to trimming and J lost 7 bases; unmatched junction nucleotides: 4. The CDR3 spans 13 residues. CDR3 bases: TGCGCCAGCAGTGTAGGGGGCCTTAACATTCAGTACTTC. Translation gives CASSVGGLNIQYF.

This clonotype was seen a handful of times. The rearrangement links TRBV6-1 to TRBJ2-5; possible D gene TRBD2, 5 bases. Germline assignment: CDR1 MNHNS and CDR2 SASEGT. Trimming removed 5 bases at V and 5 bases at J, with 30 bases between. This CDR3 comprises 19 residues. The CDR3 loop is CASSPKLRVGPMAYETQYF. The CDR3 DNA reads TGTGCCAGCAGTCCGAAGTTGAGGGTAGGGCCAATGGCGTATGAGACCCAGTACTTC.

In this sample, this clonotype turned up many times. The chain has TRBV5-1 and TRBJ2-7; 13 bases are a match to TRBD2. With 2 bases clipped from V and 6 bases from J, the junction kept 11 bases outside the gene matches. The CDR3 extends over 17 amino acids. CDR1 and CDR2 from the germline V gene are SGHRS and YFSETQ. The CDR3 here is CASSLMAWTSGSGEQYF. The CDR3 nucleotides read TGCGCCAGCAGCTTAATGGCATGGACTAGCGGGAGCGGCGAGCAGTACTTC. Based on the CDR3 plus reference TRBV5-1 and TRBJ2-7, the full variable domain is KAGVTQTPRYLIKTRGQQVTLSCSPISGHRSVSWYQQTPGQGLQFLFEYFSETQRNKGNFPGRFSGRQFSNSRSEMNVSTLELGDSALYLCASSLMAWTSGSGEQYFGPGTRLTVT.

The chain links TRBV20-1 to TRBJ1-1; D perhaps matches TRBD1 (6 bases). The V end was cut by 3 bases, the J end by 1 base, with 15 bases between. Germline CDR1 is DFQATT and CDR2 is SNEGSKA (reference sequence). The CDR3 covers 15 residues. CDR3 nucleotides: TGCAGTGCTAGCGGAAGGGGGGGGTGGAACACTGAAGCTTTCTTT. It is translated as CSASGRGGWNTEAFF.

This clonotype has ten or more counts. The chain joins TRBV5-1 to TRBJ1-2; 7 bases match TRBD1. CDR1 and CDR2 from the germline V gene are SGHRS and YFSETQ. The CDR3 has 14 amino acids. V lost 0 bases and J lost 8; bases outside the gene matches: 7. CDR3 sequence (DNA): TGCGCCAGCAGCTTGGACTCGACAGGGTACGGCTACACCTTC. It specifies CASSLDSTGYGYTF.

V and J are TRBV7-9 and TRBJ2-2; no reliable D call. Trimming removed 5 bases at V and 2 bases at J, with 9 bases between. Germline lookup yields CDR1 SEHNR and CDR2 FQNEAQ (reference sequence). The CDR3 runs 14 residues. The CDR3 bases are TGTGCCAGCAGCCAGACGGCTAACACCGGGGAGCTGTTTTTT. Its protein is CASSQTANTGELFF.

This clonotype occurred many times. The chain has TRBV20-1 and TRBJ2-1, with D perhaps TRBD1 (5 bases). Germline V gives CDR1 DFQATT, CDR2 SNEGSKA (reference sequence). The length of the CDR3 is 15 residues. Trimming pared 3 bases from V and 6 bases from J, leaving 18 bases between. The CDR3 sequence is CSASEAGKYLNEQFF. The DNA of the CDR3 is TGCAGTGCTAGTGAGGCAGGGAAATACCTCAATGAGCAGTTCTTC.

This clonotype was detected many times. The J gene is TRBJ2-7, the V gene TRBV5-1; D not resolved. Trimming took off 0 bases at V and 0 bases at J, with 7 bases between the two ends. The CDR3 spans 14 residues. Germline CDR1 reads SGHRS; CDR2 reads YFSETQ. Here the CDR3 reads CASSLEVTSYEQYF. The CDR3 nucleotides read TGCGCCAGCAGCTTGGAGGTCACCTCCTACGAGCAGTACTTC.

This clonotype was recorded many times. The CDR3 protein is CASSRSGAPGGELFF. CDR3 bases: TGCGCCAGCAGCAGGAGCGGGGCCCCCGGCGGGGAGCTGTTTTTT. This chain joins TRBV5-1 and TRBJ2-2; TRBD2 matches 7 bases. The V gene end was trimmed by 4 bases and the J gene end by 7 bases; junction bases not matched to a gene: 10. This CDR3 contains 15 residues. The germline CDR1 and CDR2 sequences are SGHRS and YFSETQ. Full variable domain (rest looked up from reference TRBV5-1 and TRBJ2-2): KAGVTQTPRYLIKTRGQQVTLSCSPISGHRSVSWYQQTPGQGLQFLFEYFSETQRNKGNFPGRFSGRQFSNSRSEMNVSTLELGDSALYLCASSRSGAPGGELFFGEGSRLTVL.

This clonotype was recorded at least ten times. The chain combines TRBV7-2 with TRBJ2-2; a possible D gene is TRBD2 (6 bases). The V gene's germline CDR1 is SGHTA and CDR2 FQGNSA. This CDR3 has 16 amino acids. The V end lost 5 bases, the J end lost 0 bases, and 13 bases lay between the germline ends. Here the CDR3 reads CASSRRDVSNTGELFF. In DNA form, the CDR3 reads TGTGCCAGCAGCCGGCGGGACGTATCGAACACCGGGGAGCTGTTTTTT. Drawing the rest from reference TRBV7-2 and TRBJ2-2, the complete variable domain is GAGVSQSPSNKVTEKGKDVELRCDPISGHTALYWYRQSLGQGLEFLIYFQGNSAPDKSGLPSDRFSAERTGGSVSTLTIQRTQQEDSAVYLCASSRRDVSNTGELFFGEGSRLTVL.

This clonotype occurred many times. The CDR3 protein is CASSVESRPNGYTF. The CDR3, as DNA: TGTGCCAGCAGCGTAGAGTCAAGGCCGAATGGCTACACCTTC. The chain employs TRBV9 and TRBJ1-2; no definite D call. Germline V gene sequence: CDR1 SGDLS, CDR2 YYNGEE. The V end lost 0 bases, the J end lost 6 bases, and 12 bases lay between the germline ends. The length of the CDR3 is 14 residues.

This clonotype has at least ten counts. The chain has TRBV4-1 and TRBJ2-3; D is possibly TRBD1 (5 bases). V dropped 1 base and J dropped 13 bases, with 15 bases sitting between them. CDR1 and CDR2 from the germline V gene are MGHRA and YSYEKL. The CDR3 totals 13 residues. CDR3 bases: TGCGCCAGCAGCCAAGGTCAGGGTTCAGTAGAGTATTTT. It translates to CASSQGQGSVEYF.

In its sample, this clonotype was seen a few times. The V gene is TRBV20-1, the J gene TRBJ2-7, with unresolved D. The CDR3 is 12 residues long. CDR1 is DFQATT, CDR2 SNEGSKA, per germline (reference sequence). The V gene lost 3 bases and the J gene lost 7 bases, with 13 bases spanning the gap. CDR3 loop: CSASRNMGEQYF. CDR3 DNA: TGCAGTGCTAGCAGGAATATGGGGGAGCAGTACTTC.

This clonotype was counted many times. The J gene is TRBJ2-5, the V gene TRBV10-3; the D gene is possibly TRBD1 (6 bases). Germline CDR1 reads ENHRY; CDR2 reads SYGVKD. Between the trimmed V and J ends, which lost 4 bases and 4 bases, there was a span of 13 bases. The CDR3 length is 14 residues. CDR3 amino acids: CAISGSQGRETQYF. The CDR3 DNA reads TGTGCCATCAGTGGCTCACAGGGACGAGAGACCCAGTACTTC.

The chain has TRBV11-2 and TRBJ2-7; possibly TRBD1 or TRBD2 for D (5 bases each). This CDR3 is built from 15 residues. The germline V gene encodes CDR1 SGHAT and CDR2 FQNNGV. Trimming removed 3 bases at V and 4 bases at J, with 16 bases between. CDR3 coding DNA: TGTGCCAGCAGCTTGGCGACCGGGACCACATACGAGCAGTACTTC. This sequence encodes CASSLATGTTYEQYF.

At least ten counts were recorded for this clonotype. The chain employs TRBV6-5 and TRBJ1-1, with 8 nucleotides matching TRBD1. This CDR3 comprises 15 residues. Looked up from germline, CDR1 is MNHEY and CDR2 is SVGAGI. The J segment lost 6 bases and the V segment lost 4 bases, leaving 10 bases of the junction unmatched. This chain's CDR3 is CASSSPLWGQAEAFF. In DNA form, the CDR3 reads TGTGCCAGCAGTTCCCCCCTGTGGGGACAGGCTGAAGCTTTCTTT.

This clonotype was seen at least ten times. The V gene is TRBV15, the J gene TRBJ1-1, with D maybe TRBD1 (5 bases). Germline assignment: CDR1 LNHNV and CDR2 YYDKDF (reference sequence). Trimming removed 0 bases from V and 4 bases from J, with 12 bases in between. The CDR3 extends over 15 amino acids. For the CDR3, the DNA is TGTGCCACCAGCAGAGATTTGGGGCTTGGCACTGAAGCTTTCTTT. It translates to CATSRDLGLGTEAFF.